This T cell receptor beta chain was captured by sequencing in a study of blood T cell repertoires in COVID-19. About the research overall: The study drew acute and convalescent COVID-19 samples from the United States, Italy and Spain. Nucleic acid was either cDNA or gDNA, and it came from T cells, B-cell-depleted T cells, or PBMCs.

CDR3 length equals 16 residues. Trimming cost V 5 bases and J 0 bases, with 13 bases left between them. Per the germline V gene, CDR1 is MNHNY and CDR2 is SVGAGI (reference sequence). The authors' processing: Nucleated cell number was recorded as an estimate derived from reference gene primer amplification. Measured with immunoSEQ multiplex PCR; TCRdb has only the in-frame clones, and not every one. The V and J calls and clone size are taken from that table; D and trimming were inferred from the DNA. The repertoire consists of roughly 70,000 clones, with roughly 90% occurring once and the leading ten covering under 4%.

The sequence was obtained from a man in his 70s with acute or convalescent COVID-19. Sample: peripheral blood. This chain connects TRBV6-6 to TRBJ2-2; D may be TRBD2 (7 bases). The CDR3 region has the DNA TGTGCCAGCAGTCAAACGGGGGGCCCGAACACCGGGGAGCTGTTTTTT. As protein: CASSQTGGPNTGELFF.